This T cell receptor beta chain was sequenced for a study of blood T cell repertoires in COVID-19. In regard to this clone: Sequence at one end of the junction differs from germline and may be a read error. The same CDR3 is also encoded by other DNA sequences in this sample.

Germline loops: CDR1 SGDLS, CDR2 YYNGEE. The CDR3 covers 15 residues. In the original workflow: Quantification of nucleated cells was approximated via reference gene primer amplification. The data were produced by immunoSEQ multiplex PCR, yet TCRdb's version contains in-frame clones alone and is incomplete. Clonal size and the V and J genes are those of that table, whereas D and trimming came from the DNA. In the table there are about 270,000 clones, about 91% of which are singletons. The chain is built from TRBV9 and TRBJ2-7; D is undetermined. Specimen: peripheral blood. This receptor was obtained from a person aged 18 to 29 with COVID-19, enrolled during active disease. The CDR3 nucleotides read TGTGCTAGCAGCGTAGAACCCAGCGCGGCCTACGAGCAGTACTTC. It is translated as CASSVEPSAAYEQYF.